The next 7 T cell receptor beta chains were all read from a single sample in a study of OX40 agonist ivuxolimab in advanced cancers. The protocol was immunoSEQ multiplex PCR, while the TCRdb copy is restricted to in-frame clones and leaves out a portion. The sample comprises under 40,000 clones, 89% of which are singletons, and roughly 28% rests with the top ten. The source was CD4+ or CD8+ T cells sorted from blood, collected in a trial of the OX40 agonist ivuxolimab. These receptor sequences come from an adult with an advanced solid tumor such as melanoma, head and neck, liver or kidney cancer.

The chain has TRBV21-1 and TRBJ2-7; TRBD1 is taken as the D call from the table, unchecked against the DNA. TRBV21-1 is deemed a pseudogene. The CDR3 runs to 16 residues. The CDR3 protein is CASSKVGGRDSYEQYF. In DNA form, the CDR3 reads TGTGCCAGCAGCAAAGTAGGGGGCAGGGACTCCTACGAGCAGTACTTC.

Written as DNA, the CDR3 is TGTGCCAGTAGCTCGGGCAATCAGCCCCAGCATTTT. Its protein product is CASSSGNQPQHF. J is TRBJ1-5 and V is TRBV19; D not certain. This CDR3 has 12 amino acids. The germline CDR1 and CDR2 sequences are LNHDA and SQIVND (reference sequence). Deletions cut 6 bases from V and 2 bases from J, with 5 bases between.

This chain connects TRBV15 to TRBJ2-5; unclear D gene. The J call is uncertain, as TRBJ2-7 better fits the DNA end. CDR1 is LNHNV, CDR2 YYDKDF, per germline (reference sequence). The CDR3 is 15 residues long. The CDR3 region has the DNA TGTGCCACCAGCAGTGGTATGGGTTTTATGTACGAGCAGTACTTC. Its protein is CATSSGMGFMYEQYF.

The chain links TRBV6-6 to TRBJ1-2; D is unclear. Germline lookup yields CDR1 MNHNY and CDR2 SVGAGI (reference sequence). V shed 7 bases and J shed 4 bases, with 13 bases lying between them. The CDR3 is 13 amino acids. The CDR3: CASTEGLSYGYTF. CDR3 bases: TGTGCCAGCACCGAGGGCCTGAGCTATGGCTACACCTTC.

The chain employs TRBV28 and TRBJ2-7; D may be TRBD1 (6 bases). With 8 bases removed from V and 3 bases from J, the gap between germline ends came to 23 bases. The CDR3 covers 16 residues. Germline V CDR1 and CDR2: MDHEN, SYDVKM. The CDR3 coding sequence is TGTGCCAGCGCGCCCTTGCTCTCTTTACAGGGCTACGAGCAGTACTTC. Translating it yields CASAPLLSLQGYEQYF. Full variable domain (missing parts from reference TRBV28 and TRBJ2-7): DVKVTQSSRYLVKRTGEKVFLECVQDMDHENMFWYRQDPGLGLRLIYFSYDVKMKEKGDIPEGYSVSREKKERFSLILESASTNQTSMYLCASAPLLSLQGYEQYFGPGTRLTVT.

This chain links TRBV6-5 with TRBJ2-1; D is possibly TRBD1 (5 bases). The CDR3 runs 13 residues. The V gene's germline CDR1 is MNHEY and CDR2 SVGAGI. The V end lost 6 bases, the J end lost 4 bases, and 10 bases lay between the germline ends. The chain's CDR3 is CASSDRRYNEQFF. In nucleotides, the CDR3 is TGTGCCAGCAGCGACAGAAGATACAATGAGCAGTTCTTC.

The V call is TRBV28, the J call TRBJ2-7; the D gene could be TRBD1 or TRBD2 (6 bases each). The germline V gene encodes CDR1 MDHEN and CDR2 SYDVKM. CDR3 length: 15 residues. Between the trimmed V and J ends, which lost 7 bases and 0 bases, there was a span of 16 bases. This CDR3 is CASTLGGLASYEQYF. The CDR3 DNA reads as TGTGCCAGCACCTTGGGGGGCCTCGCCTCCTACGAGCAGTACTTC.